A single T cell receptor (beta chain) is shown here with its context. Its antigen is as yet unknown. Sampling consisted of one heparinised blood draw per donor, averaging roughly 100 mL. Expressed TCRB transcripts were sequenced, since all the RNA that had been isolated was reverse transcribed. Generated by immunoSEQ multiplex PCR, the TCRdb table keeps only in-frame clones and is missing some. The repertoire consists of roughly 300,000 clones, with 7% to 9% occurring once and the leading ten covering less than 0.5%. The data were taken from a study of beta chain features in type 1 diabetes. Whole-study results and caveats: Amplification by PCR could prefer shorter templates, with the same effect in patients and controls. For type 1 diabetes patients, VDJ junctions showed fewer insertions and more deletions.

V lost 3 bases and J lost 3; bases outside the gene matches: 6. CDR3 length: 15 amino acids. Germline CDR1 MGHDK, CDR2 SYGVNS. This TCR derives from a woman aged 18 to 35 in good health. Sequenced input: central memory CD4+ T cells from blood. The chain links TRBV25-1 to TRBJ2-7; 9 nucleotides align to TRBD1. CDR3 residues: CASSDLGQGFYEQYF. DNA for the CDR3: TGTGCCAGCAGTGACCTGGGACAGGGATTCTACGAGCAGTACTTC.